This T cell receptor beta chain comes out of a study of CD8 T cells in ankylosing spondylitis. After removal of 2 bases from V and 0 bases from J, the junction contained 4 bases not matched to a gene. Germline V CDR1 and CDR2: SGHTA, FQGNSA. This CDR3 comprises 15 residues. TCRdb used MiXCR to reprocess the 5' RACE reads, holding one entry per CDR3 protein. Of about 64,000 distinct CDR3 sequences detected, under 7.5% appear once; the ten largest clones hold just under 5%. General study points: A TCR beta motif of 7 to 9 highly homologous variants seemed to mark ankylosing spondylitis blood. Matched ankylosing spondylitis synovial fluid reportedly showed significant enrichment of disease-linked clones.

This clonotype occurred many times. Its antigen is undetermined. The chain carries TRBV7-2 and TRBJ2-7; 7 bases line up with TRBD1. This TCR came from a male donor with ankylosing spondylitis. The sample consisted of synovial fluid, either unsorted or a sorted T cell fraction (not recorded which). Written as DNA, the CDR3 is TGTGCCAGCAGCTTATTTGGGACAGACTCCTACGAGCAGTACTTC. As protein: CASSLFGTDSYEQYF.